This T cell receptor (beta chain) was sequenced during a study of blood T cell repertoires in COVID-19. Looking at the study overall: Researchers got acute and convalescent COVID-19 samples from the United States, Italy and Spain. From T cells, B-cell-depleted T cells, or PBMCs came the material, which was cDNA or gDNA.

Original data processing: Nucleated cell counts were estimated from reference gene primer amplification. Clones were read by immunoSEQ multiplex PCR, and TCRdb kept only the in-frame ones, dropping some. For V, J and clone size, that table is used; D and trimming come from the DNA. The table includes around 99,000 clones, more than 70% detected once. The V and J ends lost 3 bases and 0 bases respectively, with 12 bases between them. This CDR3 is built from 16 residues. Germline CDR1 reads SEHNR; CDR2 reads FQNEAQ (reference sequence). The receptor was derived from a man aged 45-65 years with active or convalescent COVID-19. V gene TRBV7-9 combines with J gene TRBJ1-3; D unresolved. What was sequenced was peripheral blood. CDR3 nucleotide sequence: TGTGCCAGCAGCTTGTTAACGAGGAACTCTGGAAACACCATATATTTT. This encodes CASSLLTRNSGNTIYF.